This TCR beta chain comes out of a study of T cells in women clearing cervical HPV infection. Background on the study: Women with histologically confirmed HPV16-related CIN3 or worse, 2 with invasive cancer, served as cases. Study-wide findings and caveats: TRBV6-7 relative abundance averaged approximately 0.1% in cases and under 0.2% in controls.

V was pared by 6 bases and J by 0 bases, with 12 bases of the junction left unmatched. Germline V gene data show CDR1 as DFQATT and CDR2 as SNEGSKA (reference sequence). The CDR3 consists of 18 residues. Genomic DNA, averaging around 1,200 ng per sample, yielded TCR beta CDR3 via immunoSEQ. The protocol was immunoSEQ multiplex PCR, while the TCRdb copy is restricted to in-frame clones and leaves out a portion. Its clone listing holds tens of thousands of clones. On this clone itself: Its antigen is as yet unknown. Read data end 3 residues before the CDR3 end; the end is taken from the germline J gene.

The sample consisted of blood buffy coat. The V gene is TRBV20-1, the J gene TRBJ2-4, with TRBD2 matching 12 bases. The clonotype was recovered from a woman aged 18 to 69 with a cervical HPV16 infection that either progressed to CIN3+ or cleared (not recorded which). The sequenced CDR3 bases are TGCAGTGCCCGACATGGACTAGCGGGGTCCATAGCCAAAAACATT. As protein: CSARHGLAGSIAKNI. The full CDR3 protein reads CSARHGLAGSIAKNIQYF.